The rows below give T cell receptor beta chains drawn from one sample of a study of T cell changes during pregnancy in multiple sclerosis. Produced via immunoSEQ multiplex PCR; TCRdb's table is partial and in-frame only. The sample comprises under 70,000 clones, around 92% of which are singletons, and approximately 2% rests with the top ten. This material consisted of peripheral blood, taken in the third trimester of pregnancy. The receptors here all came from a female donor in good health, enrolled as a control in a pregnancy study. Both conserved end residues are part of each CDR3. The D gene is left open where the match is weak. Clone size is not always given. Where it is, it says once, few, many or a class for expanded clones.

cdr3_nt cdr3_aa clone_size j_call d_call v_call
TGTGCCAGCAGTCCATCGCTAGCGGGAGGGCCGCCACCCCTTTTC CASSPSLAGGPPPLF - TRBJ2-7 TRBD2 TRBV28
TGTGCCAGCAGCCCACAGGTGTTTGGGGCCAACGTCCTGACTTTC CASSPQVFGANVLTF - TRBJ2-6 - TRBV7-3
TGTGCCAGCAGTCTCTTACTTAATCAGCCCCAGCATTTT CASSLLLNQPQHF few TRBJ1-5 - TRBV28
TGTGCCAGCAGTCGGCACCAGGGGGCTGGCTACACCTTC CASSRHQGAGYTF - TRBJ1-2 TRBD1 TRBV27
TGTGCCAGCAGCTCTCGACAGAGCAATCAGCCCCAGCATTTT CASSSRQSNQPQHF - TRBJ1-5 - TRBV5-6
TGTGCCAGTAGTGTAAACAGGGACTACGAGCAGTACTTC CASSVNRDYEQYF - TRBJ2-7 - TRBV19
TGCGCCAGCAGCTTGTTCGGGGGAAGCTCCTACGAGCAGTACTTC CASSLFGGSSYEQYF - TRBJ2-7 - TRBV5-1
TGTGCCAGCAGCACGACAGTAAGCTATGGCTACACCTTC CASSTTVSYGYTF - TRBJ1-2 - TRBV7-9
TGTGCCAGCAGCCCGCCCGGGACAGGGGGCTACTATGGCTACACCTTC CASSPPGTGGYYGYTF - TRBJ1-2 TRBD1 TRBV28
TGTGCCAGCAGTCCCCAGGCCAGGGTGTACACCGGGGAGCTGTTTTTT CASSPQARVYTGELFF - TRBJ2-2 - TRBV28
TGCGCCAGCAGCCAGGCTAGCGGGGCCCAAGAGACCCAGTACTTC CASSQASGAQETQYF - TRBJ2-5 TRBD2 TRBV4-3
TGTGCCAGTAGTACCTCGCGGGACCGGCGGGAGACCCAGTACTTC CASSTSRDRRETQYF - TRBJ2-5 - TRBV19
TGTGCCAGCAGCGTATCTCGGAACCGAGGGGAGACCCAGTACTTC CASSVSRNRGETQYF - TRBJ2-5 - TRBV9
TGTGCCAGCAGCCAAGGGGTCAGGGGGAACTATGGCTACACCTTC CASSQGVRGNYGYTF - TRBJ1-2 TRBD1 TRBV16
TGTGCCAGCAGCTTCGGCGGGAGGACTAGCACAGATACGCAGTATTTT CASSFGGRTSTDTQYF - TRBJ2-3 TRBD2 TRBV11-3
TGTGCCAGCTCCGGGACAAGGTCAAACGAGCAGTACTTC CASSGTRSNEQYF - TRBJ2-7 - TRBV18
TGTGCCAGCAGCTTAGGTGGACAGGGAGGCACTGAAGCTTTCTTT CASSLGGQGGTEAFF - TRBJ1-1 TRBD1 TRBV13
TGTGCCAGCAGTGATATAAGCGGGGGGGCCTCCGGGGAGCTGTTTTTT CASSDISGGASGELFF - TRBJ2-2 TRBD2 TRBV6-1
TGTGCCAGACTTCCCACTCCTCCTATGAACACTGAAGCTTTCTTT CARLPTPPMNTEAFF - TRBJ1-1 - TRBV27
TGTGCCAGCAGCCAAGATCTCAGGTTCCGCGAGCAGTACTTC CASSQDLRFREQYF - TRBJ2-7 - TRBV14
TGTGCCTGGAGTGTACGGGGAGGGTTCAATCAGCCCCAGCATTTT CAWSVRGGFNQPQHF - TRBJ1-5 - TRBV30
TGTGCCAGCAGCGTAGGCACAGGTTCCCCTGAAAAACTGTTTTTT CASSVGTGSPEKLFF - TRBJ1-4 - TRBV9
TGCGCCAGCATGGGGGGCACTGAAGCTTTCTTT CASMGGTEAFF - TRBJ1-1 - TRBV10-1
TGTGCTAGCAGCTTAGAGGGGGTTAACACAGATACGCAGTATTTT CASSLEGVNTDTQYF once TRBJ2-3 - TRBV7-7
TGTGCCAGCAGCTTATGGTCAGGGAATCAGCCCCAGCATTTT CASSLWSGNQPQHF - TRBJ1-5 - TRBV7-8
TGTGCCAGCAGCTTAGGCCGGGGCGAGCAGTACTTC CASSLGRGEQYF - TRBJ2-7 - TRBV13
TGTGCCAGCAGAGCGGGAGACTACACCGGGGAGCTGTTTTTT CASRAGDYTGELFF - TRBJ2-2 TRBD2 TRBV7-8
TGTGCCACCAGCAGAAATAGTGTAGGGGGTGATACGCAGTATTTT CATSRNSVGGDTQYF - TRBJ2-3 - TRBV15
TGTGCCAGCTCACTATCCAGGGTCAGCTCTGGAAACACCATATATTTT CASSLSRVSSGNTIYF - TRBJ1-3 - TRBV18
TGTGCCAGCAGTTTAGGCGGGGGGCCCAACAATGAGCAGTTCTTC CASSLGGGPNNEQFF once TRBJ2-1 TRBD2 TRBV27
TGTGCCGGGTGGGCAGCAACTAATGAAAAACTGTTTTTT CAGWAATNEKLFF - TRBJ1-4 - TRBV30
TGTGCCAGCTCACCAGGTCTTCCGGGGAGCTCAACCTACGAGCAGTACTTC CASSPGLPGSSTYEQYF - TRBJ2-7 - TRBV18
TGTGCCAGCAGTGAAGCGCTTCCGCAGGTCTCGGCCCAGCATTTT CASSEALPQVSAQHF - TRBJ1-5 - TRBV2
TGTGCCAGTAGTATCTGGGGCGGAGCTGAAAAACTGTTTTTT CASSIWGGAEKLFF - TRBJ1-4 - TRBV19
TGTGCCAGCAGCTTCTGGGGCGGGGGGGCGGAGCAGTACTTC CASSFWGGGAEQYF - TRBJ2-7 TRBD2 TRBV5-4
TGTGCCAGCTCCCCGGGGATCACAGATACGCAGTATTTT CASSPGITDTQYF - TRBJ2-3 - TRBV6-1
TGTGCCACCAGCAGAGAATCTGGGCCTTGGGAGACCCAGTACTTC CATSRESGPWETQYF - TRBJ2-5 - TRBV15
TGTGCCAGCAGTGCCTTTTCGGCAGGGATCCACGAGCAGTACTTC CASSAFSAGIHEQYF - TRBJ2-7 - TRBV2
TGTGCCAGCCAAAGAACAGGGTCCTCTGGAAACACCATATATTTT CASQRTGSSGNTIYF - TRBJ1-3 - TRBV18
TGTGCCAGCAGCCAAATAGCGGGGGGGACGGTTCGGGAGACCCAGTACTTC CASSQIAGGTVRETQYF - TRBJ2-5 TRBD2 TRBV5-6
TGCGCCAGCAGTGATCAGGGGGAATCCTACGAGCAGTACTTC CASSDQGESYEQYF - TRBJ2-7 TRBD1 TRBV10-2
TGTGCCAGCAGCCAACTTACTAGCGGGAGGCAGTTCTTC CASSQLTSGRQFF - TRBJ2-1 TRBD2 TRBV4-2
TGTGCCAGCTCACCAGCTCAGGGCGTCTATGGCTACACCTTC CASSPAQGVYGYTF - TRBJ1-2 - TRBV18
TGCGCCAGCAGCTCGACCCGGGATGGCTACACCTTC CASSSTRDGYTF once TRBJ1-2 - TRBV5-1
TGTGCCAGCAGCTTGGATTTCGTGGCAACCACCTACGAGCAGTACTTC CASSLDFVATTYEQYF once TRBJ2-7 - TRBV5-4
TGTGCCACCAGCAGAGGCGGAGCTAGCGGGATTAATGAGCAGTTCTTC CATSRGGASGINEQFF - TRBJ2-1 TRBD2 TRBV15